Detailed here is one T cell receptor (beta chain). The sample belongs to a study of T cell responses to AZD1222 COVID-19 vaccine. The table came from immunoSEQ multiplex PCR; TCRdb's copy has only in-frame clones and leaves some out. In the table there are about 120,000 clones, more than 75% of which are singletons. Material: peripheral blood, obtained on day 0 of AZD1222 vaccination. The sequence was obtained from an adult in good health.

The CDR3 here is CASSVTGRGEKLFF. CDR3 nucleotide sequence: TGCGCCAGCAGCGTCACAGGGAGGGGTGAAAAACTGTTTTTT. The J gene is TRBJ1-4, the V gene TRBV4-3; a possible D gene is TRBD1 (6 bases). CDR1 and CDR2 from the germline V gene are LGHNA and YSLEER. CDR3 length: 14 amino acids. Trimming removed 5 bases from V and 7 bases from J, with 14 bases in between.